The subject of this entry is one TCR beta chain. The sample comes from a study of blood T cell repertoires in COVID-19. At the level of the study: Nucleic acid was either cDNA or gDNA, and it came from T cells, B-cell-depleted T cells, or PBMCs.

Trimming removed 2 bases from V and 0 bases from J, with 8 bases in between. There are 15 residues in the CDR3. Germline CDR1 LGHDT, CDR2 YNNKEL (reference sequence). The data were produced by immunoSEQ multiplex PCR, yet TCRdb's version contains in-frame clones alone and is incomplete. The table has approximately 350,000 clones, about 89% seen once. The origin of this receptor is a woman between 45 and 60 years old with COVID-19, enrolled during active disease. The genes are TRBV3-1 (or the pseudogene TRBV3-2) and TRBJ2-1; D unclear. Material for sequencing was peripheral blood. The CDR3: CASSQSASSYNEQFF. The CDR3 nucleotides are TGTGCCAGCAGCCAATCAGCGAGCTCCTACAATGAGCAGTTCTTC.